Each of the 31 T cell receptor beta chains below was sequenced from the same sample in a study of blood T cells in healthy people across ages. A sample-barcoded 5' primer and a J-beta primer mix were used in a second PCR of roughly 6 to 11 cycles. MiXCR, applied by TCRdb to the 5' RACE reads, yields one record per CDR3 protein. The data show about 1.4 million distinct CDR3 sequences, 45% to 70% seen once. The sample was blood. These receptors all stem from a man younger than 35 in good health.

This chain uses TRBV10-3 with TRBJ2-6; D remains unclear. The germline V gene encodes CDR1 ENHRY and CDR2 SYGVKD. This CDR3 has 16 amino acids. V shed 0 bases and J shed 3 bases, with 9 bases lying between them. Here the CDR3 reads CAISESTGLGANVLTF. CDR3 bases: TGTGCCATCAGTGAGTCGACTGGTCTTGGGGCCAACGTCCTGACTTTC.

The CDR3 sequence: CASGGRGGITYEQYF. The CDR3 DNA reads TGTGCCAGCGGGGGTCGCGGGGGGATTACGTACGAGCAGTACTTC. V and J are TRBV7-2 and TRBJ2-7; TRBD2 matches 8 bases. The V segment lost 8 bases and the J segment 4 bases; nucleotides outside the gene matches: 13. Looked up from germline, CDR1 is SGHTA and CDR2 is FQGNSA. This CDR3 has 15 residues.

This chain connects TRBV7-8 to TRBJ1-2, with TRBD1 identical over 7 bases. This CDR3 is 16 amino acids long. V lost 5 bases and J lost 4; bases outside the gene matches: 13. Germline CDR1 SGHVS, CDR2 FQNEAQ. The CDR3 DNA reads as TGTGCCAGCAGCCCTTCCGGGACAGCTCCATTCTATGGCTACACCTTC. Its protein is CASSPSGTAPFYGYTF. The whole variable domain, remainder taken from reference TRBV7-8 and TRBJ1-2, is GAGVSQSPRYKVAKRGQDVALRCDPISGHVSLFWYQQALGQGPEFLTYFQNEAQLDKSGLPSDRFFAERPEGSVSTLKIQRTQQEDSAVYLCASSPSGTAPFYGYTFGSGTRLTVV.

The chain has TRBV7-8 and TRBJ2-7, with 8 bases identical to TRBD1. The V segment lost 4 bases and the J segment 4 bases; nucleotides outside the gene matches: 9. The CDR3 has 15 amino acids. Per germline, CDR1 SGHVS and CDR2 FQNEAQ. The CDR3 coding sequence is TGTGCCAGCAGCTGGCAGGGGGCGCATGTGTACGAGCAGTACTTC. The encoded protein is CASSWQGAHVYEQYF.

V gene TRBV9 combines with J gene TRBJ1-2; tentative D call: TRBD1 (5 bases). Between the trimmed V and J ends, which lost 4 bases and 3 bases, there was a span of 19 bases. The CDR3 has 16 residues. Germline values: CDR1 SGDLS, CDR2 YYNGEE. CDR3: CASSPQGVGVYYGYTF. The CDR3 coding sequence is TGTGCCAGCAGCCCCCAAGGGGTGGGCGTCTACTATGGCTACACCTTC.

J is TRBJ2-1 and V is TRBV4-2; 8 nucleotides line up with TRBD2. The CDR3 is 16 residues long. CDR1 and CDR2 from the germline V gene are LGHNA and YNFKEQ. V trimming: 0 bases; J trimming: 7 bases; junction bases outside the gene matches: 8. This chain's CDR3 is CASSQDFAGGRNEQFF. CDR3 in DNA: TGTGCCAGCAGCCAAGATTTTGCGGGGGGAAGAAATGAGCAGTTCTTC.

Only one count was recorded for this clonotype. Here the CDR3 DNA reads TGTGCCAGCAGATTCCGGGACAGGGCCATCGGGGAGCTGTTTTTT. It specifies CASRFRDRAIGELFF. This chain joins TRBV2 and TRBJ2-2, with 9 bases that match TRBD1. Germline CDR1 and CDR2: SNHLY and FYNNEI. There are 15 residues in the CDR3. Losses at the gene ends were 6 bases for V and 7 bases for J; bases not matched to a gene: 9.

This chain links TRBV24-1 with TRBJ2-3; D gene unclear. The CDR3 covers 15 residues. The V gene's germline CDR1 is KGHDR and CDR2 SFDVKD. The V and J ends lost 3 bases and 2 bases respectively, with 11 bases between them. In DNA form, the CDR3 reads TGTGCCACCAGTGATGTCCGAAGCCCCACAGATACGCAGTATTTT. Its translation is CATSDVRSPTDTQYF.

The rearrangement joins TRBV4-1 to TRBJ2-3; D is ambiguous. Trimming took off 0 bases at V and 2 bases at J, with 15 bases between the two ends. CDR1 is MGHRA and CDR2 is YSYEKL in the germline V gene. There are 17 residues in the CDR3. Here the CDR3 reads CASSQEGAARTTDTQYF. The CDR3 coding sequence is TGCGCCAGCAGCCAAGAGGGCGCTGCCAGAACCACAGATACGCAGTATTTT.

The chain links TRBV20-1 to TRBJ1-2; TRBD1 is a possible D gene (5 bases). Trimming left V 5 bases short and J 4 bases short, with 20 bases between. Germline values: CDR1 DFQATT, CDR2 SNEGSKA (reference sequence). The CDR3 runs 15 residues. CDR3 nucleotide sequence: TGCAGTGCTTCGAGAGGAGACAGAACTATCTATGGCTACACCTTC. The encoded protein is CSASRGDRTIYGYTF.

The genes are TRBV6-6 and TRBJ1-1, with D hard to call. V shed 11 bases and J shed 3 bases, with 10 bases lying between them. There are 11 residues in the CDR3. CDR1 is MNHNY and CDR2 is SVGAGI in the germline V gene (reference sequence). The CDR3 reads CAGGFDTEAFF. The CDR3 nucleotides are TGTGCCGGAGGTTTCGACACTGAAGCTTTCTTT.

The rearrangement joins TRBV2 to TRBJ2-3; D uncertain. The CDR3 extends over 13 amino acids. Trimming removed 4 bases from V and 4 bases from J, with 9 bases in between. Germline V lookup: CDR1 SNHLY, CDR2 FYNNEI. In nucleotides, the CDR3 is TGTGCCAGCAGTGCCGTCACCCCAGATACGCAGTATTTT. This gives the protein CASSAVTPDTQYF.

The CDR3 sequence is CASSSIGHEAFF. The CDR3 bases are TGCGCCAGCAGCTCCATAGGGCACGAAGCTTTCTTT. This chain uses TRBV5-1 with TRBJ1-1; D is undetermined. Germline lookup yields CDR1 SGHRS and CDR2 YFSETQ. The CDR3 runs to 12 residues. Between the trimmed V and J ends, which lost 3 bases and 8 bases, there was a span of 11 bases.

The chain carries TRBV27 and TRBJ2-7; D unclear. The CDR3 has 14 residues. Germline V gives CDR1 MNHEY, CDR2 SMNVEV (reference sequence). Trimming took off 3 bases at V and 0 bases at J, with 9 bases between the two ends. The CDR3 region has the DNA TGTGCCAGCAGTTTCAGTCTGGGCTCCTACGAGCAGTACTTC. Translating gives CASSFSLGSYEQYF.

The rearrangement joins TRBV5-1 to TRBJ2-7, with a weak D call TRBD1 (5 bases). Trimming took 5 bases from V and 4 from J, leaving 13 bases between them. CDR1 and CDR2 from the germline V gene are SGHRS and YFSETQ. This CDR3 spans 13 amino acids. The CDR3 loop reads CASSHGQLYEQYF. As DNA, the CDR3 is TGCGCCAGCAGTCATGGACAATTATACGAGCAGTACTTC.

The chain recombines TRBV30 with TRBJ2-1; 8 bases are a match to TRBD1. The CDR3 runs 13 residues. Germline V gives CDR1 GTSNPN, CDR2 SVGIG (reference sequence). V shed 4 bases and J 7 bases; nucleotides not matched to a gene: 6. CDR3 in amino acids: CAWKGQGANEQFF. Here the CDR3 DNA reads TGTGCCTGGAAAGGACAGGGTGCGAATGAGCAGTTCTTC.

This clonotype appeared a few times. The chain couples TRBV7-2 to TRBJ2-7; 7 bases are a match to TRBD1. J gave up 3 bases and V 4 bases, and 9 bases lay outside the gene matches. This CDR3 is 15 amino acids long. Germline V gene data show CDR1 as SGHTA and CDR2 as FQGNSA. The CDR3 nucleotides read TGTGCCAGCAGCTCGACAGGGCACCTAGACTACGAGCAGTACTTC. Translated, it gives CASSSTGHLDYEQYF.

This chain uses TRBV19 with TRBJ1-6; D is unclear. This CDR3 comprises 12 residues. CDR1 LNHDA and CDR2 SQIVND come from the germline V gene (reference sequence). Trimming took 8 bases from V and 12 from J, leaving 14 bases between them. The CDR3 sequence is CASQHFMQPLHF. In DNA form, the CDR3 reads TGTGCCAGTCAGCACTTTATGCAACCCCTCCACTTT.

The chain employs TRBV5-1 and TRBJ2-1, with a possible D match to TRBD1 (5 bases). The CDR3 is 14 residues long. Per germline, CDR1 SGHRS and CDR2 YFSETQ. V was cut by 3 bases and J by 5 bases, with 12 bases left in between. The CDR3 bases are TGCGCCAGCAGCTCCCAGACAGATCACAATGAGCAGTTCTTC. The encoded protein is CASSSQTDHNEQFF.

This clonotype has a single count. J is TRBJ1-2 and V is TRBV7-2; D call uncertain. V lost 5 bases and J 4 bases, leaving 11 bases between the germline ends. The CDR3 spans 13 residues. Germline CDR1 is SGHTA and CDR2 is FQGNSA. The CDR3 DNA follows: TGTGCCAGCAGCGTAGGAGGGTTCTATGGCTACACCTTC. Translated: CASSVGGFYGYTF.

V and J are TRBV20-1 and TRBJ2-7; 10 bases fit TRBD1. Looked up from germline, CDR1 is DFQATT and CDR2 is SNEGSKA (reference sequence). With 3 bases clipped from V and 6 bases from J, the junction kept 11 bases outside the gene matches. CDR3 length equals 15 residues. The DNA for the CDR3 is TGCAGTGCTAGGGGGTCGGGACAGGGGCTTTCCGAGCAGTACTTC. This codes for CSARGSGQGLSEQYF.

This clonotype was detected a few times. CDR3 in DNA: TGCAGCGTTGCAGCTCGGGGGGGTACGCAGTATTTT. Its translation: CSVAARGGTQYF. This rearrangement joins TRBV29-1 to TRBJ2-3; the match to TRBD2 covers 8 bases. Germline V gene sequence: CDR1 SQVTM, CDR2 ANQGSEA. V lost 4 bases to trimming and J lost 8 bases; unmatched junction nucleotides: 5. The CDR3 sequence is 12 residues long.

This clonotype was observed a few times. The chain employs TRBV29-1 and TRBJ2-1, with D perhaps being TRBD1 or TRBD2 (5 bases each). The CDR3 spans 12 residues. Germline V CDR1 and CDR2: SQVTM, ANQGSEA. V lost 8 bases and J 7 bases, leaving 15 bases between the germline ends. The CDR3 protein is CSLWDGWNEQFF. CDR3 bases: TGCAGCCTGTGGGACGGGTGGAATGAGCAGTTCTTC.

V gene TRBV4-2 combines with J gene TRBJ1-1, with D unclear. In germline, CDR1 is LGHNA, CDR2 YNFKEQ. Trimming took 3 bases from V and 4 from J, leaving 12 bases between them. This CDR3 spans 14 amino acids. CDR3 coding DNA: TGTGCCAGCAGCCACCCCGGACCGGGCACTGAAGCTTTCTTT. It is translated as CASSHPGPGTEAFF.

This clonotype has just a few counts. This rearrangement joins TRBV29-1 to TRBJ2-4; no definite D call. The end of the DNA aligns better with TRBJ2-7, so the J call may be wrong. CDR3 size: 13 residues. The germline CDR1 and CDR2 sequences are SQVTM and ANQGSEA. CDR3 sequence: CSVAWADSYEQYF. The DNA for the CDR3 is TGCAGCGTCGCCTGGGCGGATTCCTACGAGCAGTACTTC.

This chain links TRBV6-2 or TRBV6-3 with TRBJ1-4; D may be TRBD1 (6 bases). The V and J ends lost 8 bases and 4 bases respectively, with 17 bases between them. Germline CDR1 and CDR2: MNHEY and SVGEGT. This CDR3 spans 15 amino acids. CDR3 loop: CASGGPQDFNEKLFF. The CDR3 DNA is TGTGCCAGCGGGGGGCCTCAAGACTTTAATGAAAAACTGTTTTTT.

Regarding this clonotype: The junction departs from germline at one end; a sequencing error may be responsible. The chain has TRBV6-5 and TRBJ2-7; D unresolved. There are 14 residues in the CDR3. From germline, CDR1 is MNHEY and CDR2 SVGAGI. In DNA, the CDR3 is TGTGCCAGCAATTACGGCAGTTCCTCCTACGAGCAGTACTTC. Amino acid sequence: CASNYGSSSYEQYF.

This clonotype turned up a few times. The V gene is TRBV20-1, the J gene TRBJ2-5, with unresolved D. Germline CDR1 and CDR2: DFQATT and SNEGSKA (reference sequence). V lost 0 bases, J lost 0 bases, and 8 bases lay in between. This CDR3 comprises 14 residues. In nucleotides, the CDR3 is TGCAGTGCTAGAGACGGTCAGCACCAAGAGACCCAGTACTTC. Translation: CSARDGQHQETQYF.

This CDR3 is CASGPGPGVSGTEAFF. The DNA for the CDR3 is TGCGCCAGCGGACCCGGGCCAGGGGTTAGTGGCACTGAAGCTTTCTTT. J is TRBJ1-1 and V is TRBV5-1, with a weak D call TRBD1 (6 bases). Germline CDR1 SGHRS, CDR2 YFSETQ. This CDR3 is built from 16 residues. The germline V and J ends were trimmed by 7 bases and 4 bases, with 23 bases remaining between them.

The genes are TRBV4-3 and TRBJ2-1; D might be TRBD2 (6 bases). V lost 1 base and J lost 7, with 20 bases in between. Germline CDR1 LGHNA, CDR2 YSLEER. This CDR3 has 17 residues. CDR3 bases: TGCGCCAGCAGCCAAGGTCAGCGGGTGCTCCACCTGAATGAGCAGTTCTTC. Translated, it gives CASSQGQRVLHLNEQFF.

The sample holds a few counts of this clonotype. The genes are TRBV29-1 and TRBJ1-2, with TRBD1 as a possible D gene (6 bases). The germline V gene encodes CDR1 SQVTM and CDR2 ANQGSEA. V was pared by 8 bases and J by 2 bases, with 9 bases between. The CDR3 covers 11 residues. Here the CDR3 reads CSQGQNYGYTF. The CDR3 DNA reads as TGCAGCCAAGGACAGAACTATGGCTACACCTTC.